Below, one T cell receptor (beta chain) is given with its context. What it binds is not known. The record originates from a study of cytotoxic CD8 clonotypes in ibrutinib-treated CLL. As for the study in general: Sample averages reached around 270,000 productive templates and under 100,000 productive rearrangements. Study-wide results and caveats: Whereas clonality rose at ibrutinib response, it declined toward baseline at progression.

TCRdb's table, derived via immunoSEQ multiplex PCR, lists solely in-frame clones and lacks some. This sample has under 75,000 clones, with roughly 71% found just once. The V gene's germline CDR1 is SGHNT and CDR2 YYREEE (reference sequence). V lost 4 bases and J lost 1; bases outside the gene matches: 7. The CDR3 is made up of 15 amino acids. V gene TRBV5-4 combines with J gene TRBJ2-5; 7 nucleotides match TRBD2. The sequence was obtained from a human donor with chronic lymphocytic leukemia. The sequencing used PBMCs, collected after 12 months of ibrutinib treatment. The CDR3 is CASSKGGGIQETQYF. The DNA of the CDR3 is TGTGCCAGCAGCAAAGGCGGGGGAATCCAAGAGACCCAGTACTTC.